The text below deals with one T cell receptor beta chain. Every sample gave at least 5 micrograms of total RNA when it was extracted. CDR3 length equals 13 residues. CDR1 is ENHRY and CDR2 is SYGVKD in the germline V gene. V was clipped by 6 bases and J by 6 bases, with 13 bases between them. The data were taken from a study of blood T cells in healthy people across ages. Primed by a sample-barcoded 5' primer and a J-beta primer mix, a second PCR proceeded for 7 to 11 cycles. TCRdb reprocessed the 5' RACE reads via MiXCR and lists one record per CDR3 protein. The repertoire holds over a million distinct CDR3 sequences, around 45% seen once, with about 19% in the top ten.

This clonotype was sampled from a woman aged 55-69 years in good health. Sample: blood. The V and J genes are TRBV10-3 and TRBJ2-3; D not certain. CDR3 protein: CAISEPHPDTQYF. CDR3 sequence (DNA): TGTGCCATCAGCGAGCCCCATCCGGATACGCAGTATTTT.